This T cell receptor beta chain emerged from a study of T-cell memory formation after mild COVID-19. Study observations and caveats: Whereas later expanders leaned CD4+, clones contracting day 15 to 85 showed a balanced CD4/CD8 makeup.

This clonotype was counted a few times. What it binds is unknown. TCRdb passed the 5' RACE reads through MiXCR, listing each CDR3 protein once. The table has roughly 410,000 distinct CDR3 sequences, 24% seen once; the top ten hold 7% to 9.5%. The sequenced sample was PBMCs or a T cell subset sorted from them (not recorded which). The receptor comes from an adult woman who had mild COVID-19 (a few samples of this study predate the infection). Cell type and time point are not known.

Written as DNA, the CDR3 is TGTGCCAGCAGCCCGCGGGGGTTGGCTGAAGCTTTCTTT. As protein: CASSPRGLAEAFF. The rearrangement joins TRBV11-1 to TRBJ1-1, with D tentatively TRBD1 (5 bases). The CDR3 extends over 13 amino acids. Trimming stripped 5 bases from V and 6 bases from J, with 13 bases between. The germline gives CDR1 SGHAT, CDR2 FQDESV (reference sequence).